This T cell receptor beta chain comes out of a study of read filtering for tumor transcriptome and immune sequencing. For the study at large: Patients were 16 to 20 male and about 14 female, mean age 65.9 years, range about 40 to 85. TCR-mapped reads were about 4 to 11 million with IR-seq versus about 85 to 1273 with RNA-seq. General observations from the study: The CD138-negative fraction was mixed bone marrow immune cells, not pure T cells.

CDR3 length: 12 residues. The V end lost 4 bases, the J end lost 0 bases, and 4 bases lay between the germline ends. Germline CDR1 SGHRS, CDR2 YFSETQ. Bone marrow was sampled from every patient at the time of active disease. The library was built from roughly 400 ng RNA with molecular barcoded adaptors for alpha/delta and beta/gamma chains. MiXCR, applied by TCRdb to the reads, yields one record per CDR3 protein. The sample has 75,000 to 95,000 distinct CDR3 sequences, around a fifth seen once; the top ten hold more than 9.5%. This clonotype was seen many times. The antigen is undetermined. The source material was a population of CD138-negative cells sorted from bone marrow. This chain joins TRBV5-1 and TRBJ2-5; unclear D gene. The clonotype originates from a donor older than 35 with multiple myeloma. The CDR3 is CASSQDQETQYF. For the CDR3, the DNA is TGCGCCAGCAGCCAGGACCAAGAGACCCAGTACTTC.